Below, 19 T cell receptor beta chains from the same sample are listed, as sequenced in a study of brain T cells in children with intractable seizures. Repertoires were generated with immunoSEQ multiplex PCR, while TCRdb's copy carries only in-frame clones and drops some. There are over 95,000 clones in the sample; 90% to 95% occur only once, and 3.8% lies in the top ten. The material sequenced was peripheral blood, taken at surgery. These receptors were collected from a boy under three years old with hemimegalencephaly and intractable seizures.

In DNA, the CDR3 is TGTGCCAGCAGTACCTCCGGGACTAGCGGGAGGGGTGAGCAGTTCTTC. Encoded protein: CASSTSGTSGRGEQFF. The rearrangement joins TRBV11-3 to TRBJ2-1; the match to TRBD2 covers 16 bases. CDR3 length: 16 amino acids. V shed 6 bases and J 9 bases; nucleotides not matched to a gene: 8. The germline V gene encodes CDR1 SGHNT and CDR2 YENEEA.

This chain joins TRBV7-9 and TRBJ1-3, with no clear D. The CDR3 covers 13 residues. Trimming shortened V by 1 base and J by 3 bases, and 4 bases separated the two germline ends. In germline, CDR1 is SEHNR, CDR2 FQNEAQ (reference sequence). CDR3: CASSLGSGNTIYF. DNA of the CDR3: TGTGCCAGCAGCTTAGGGAGTGGAAACACCATATATTTT.

The J gene is TRBJ2-4, the V gene TRBV28, with D possibly being TRBD1 or TRBD2 (5 bases each). The CDR3 has 10 residues. Between the trimmed V and J ends, which lost 9 bases and 12 bases, there was a span of 12 bases. The V gene's germline CDR1 is MDHEN and CDR2 SYDVKM. The CDR3 DNA follows: TGTGCCAGGAGGGGTGAAACTCAGTACTTC. Amino acids: CARRGETQYF.

V is TRBV7-2 and J is TRBJ2-7; D is unclear. CDR1 and CDR2 (germline): SGHTA, FQGNSA. The CDR3 spans 13 residues. V lost 5 bases and J 5 bases, leaving 13 bases between the germline ends. CDR3 residues: CASSPPGSDEQYF. CDR3 nucleotide sequence: TGTGCCAGCAGCCCCCCAGGTTCGGACGAGCAGTACTTC.

In its sample, this clone was seen once. The J gene is TRBJ2-2, the V gene TRBV7-5; the D call of TRBD2 is as the table states it, not checked on the DNA. TRBV7-5 is shown as a pseudogene. The length of the CDR3 is 16 residues. In DNA form, the CDR3 reads TGTGCCAGAAGATCGACTCTAGCGGGAGGGACCGGGGAGCTGTTTTTT. Translating gives CARRSTLAGGTGELFF.

The chain has TRBV19 and TRBJ2-3; 8 bases align to TRBD2. Germline CDR1 and CDR2: LNHDA and SQIVND (reference sequence). The CDR3 has 16 residues. The ends lost 7 bases at V and 1 base at J; junction bases unmatched: 10. CDR3 coding DNA: TGTGCCAGTACCTCTCGCACTAGCGGTGGCACAGATACGCAGTATTTT. Translating it yields CASTSRTSGGTDTQYF.

This chain connects TRBV7-2 to TRBJ1-2; D might be TRBD1 (5 bases). The CDR3 is 17 amino acids. Germline assignment: CDR1 SGHTA and CDR2 FQGNSA. Trimming shortened V by 5 bases and J by 4 bases, and 23 bases separated the two germline ends. The CDR3 DNA sequence: TGTGCCAGCAGCCCTCAACTACCGGGGGGACGGGTCTATGGCTACACCTTC. Residues: CASSPQLPGGRVYGYTF.

In this sample, this clone turned up a few times. The V gene is TRBV5-8, the J gene TRBJ1-2, with D perhaps TRBD1 (6 bases). The CDR3 is made up of 13 amino acids. Germline V gives CDR1 SGHTS, CDR2 YDEGEE. V lost 3 bases to trimming and J lost 1 base, with 7 bases between them. CDR3 region: CASSWDNNYGYTF. CDR3 sequence (DNA): TGTGCCAGCAGCTGGGACAATAACTATGGCTACACCTTC.

The chain links TRBV7-9 to TRBJ1-2; 9 bases are shared with TRBD1. The CDR3 sequence is 16 residues long. CDR1 SEHNR and CDR2 FQNEAQ come from the germline V gene (reference sequence). The V and J ends lost 1 base and 4 bases, in that order; junction bases with no gene match: 7. The CDR3: CASSLGGQGQGYGYTF. Here the CDR3 DNA reads TGTGCCAGCAGCTTAGGGGGACAGGGCCAGGGCTATGGCTACACCTTC.

In nucleotides, the CDR3 is TGTGCCAGCAGGTGGCTAGCGGAAGAGGACAATGAGCAGTTCTTC. This sequence encodes CASRWLAEEDNEQFF. The chain uses TRBV28 and TRBJ2-1; TRBD2 agrees at 7 bases. Trimming took 6 bases from V and 5 from J; bases not matched to a gene: 10. CDR1 is MDHEN and CDR2 is SYDVKM in the germline V gene. There are 15 residues in the CDR3.

This clone appeared a single time. This chain links TRBV5-4 with TRBJ1-1, with D unclear. The CDR3 loop spans 14 amino acids. Trimming took off 2 bases at V and 1 base at J, with 9 bases between the two ends. CDR1 is SGHNT and CDR2 is YYREEE in the germline V gene (reference sequence). Here the CDR3 reads CASSFRVQNTEAFF. DNA for the CDR3: TGTGCCAGCAGCTTCCGGGTCCAGAACACTGAAGCTTTCTTT.

The chain links TRBV6-1 to TRBJ2-3; 7 bases line up with TRBD2. Looked up from germline, CDR1 is MNHNS and CDR2 is SASEGT. This CDR3 contains 15 residues. With V trimmed by 3 bases and J by 6 bases, 9 bases remained unmatched. CDR3 nucleotides: TGTGCCAGCAGTGACGCTGGGAGGGCGAAGGATACGCAGTATTTT. Translation gives CASSDAGRAKDTQYF.

The CDR3 loop reads CASSQRRSFEQYF. The CDR3 nucleotides read TGCGCCAGCAGCCAAAGACGGTCCTTTGAGCAGTACTTC. The chain employs TRBV4-1 and TRBJ2-7, with D uncertain. Trimming took off 2 bases at V and 7 bases at J, with 12 bases between the two ends. This CDR3 is 13 amino acids long. Germline CDR1 MGHRA, CDR2 YSYEKL.

The rearrangement joins TRBV28 to TRBJ2-7; 10 bases are shared with TRBD2. Trimming at V came to 5 bases and at J to 2 bases, leaving 6 bases not matched to a gene. CDR3 length: 15 amino acids. Germline loops: CDR1 MDHEN, CDR2 SYDVKM. The CDR3 sequence is CASSLPGLATYEQYF. As DNA, the CDR3 is TGTGCCAGCAGTCTTCCGGGACTAGCGACCTACGAGCAGTACTTC.

The chain is built from TRBV9 and TRBJ1-1, with D perhaps TRBD1 (5 bases). With 0 bases removed from V and 0 bases from J, the gap between germline ends came to 12 bases. The CDR3 contains 16 residues. Germline-derived CDR1 and CDR2 are SGDLS and YYNGEE. CDR3 loop: CASSVGSGTVNTEAFF. The CDR3 nucleotides are TGTGCCAGCAGCGTAGGATCCGGGACGGTGAACACTGAAGCTTTCTTT.

The J gene is TRBJ1-5, the V gene TRBV19; D is unresolved. V was cut by 3 bases and J by 2 bases, with 11 bases left in between. Germline values: CDR1 LNHDA, CDR2 SQIVND (reference sequence). This CDR3 is 15 amino acids long. For the CDR3, the DNA is TGTGCCAGTAGTATCTCGGCGGGAGGCAATCAGCCCCAGCATTTT. The encoded protein is CASSISAGGNQPQHF.

The V gene is TRBV5-1, the J gene TRBJ1-4, with TRBD1 matching over 8 bases. The CDR3 length is 15 residues. Trimming removed 4 bases from V and 8 bases from J; junction bases left unmatched: 10. Germline-derived CDR1 and CDR2 are SGHRS and YFSETQ. The CDR3 region has the DNA TGCGCCAGCAGCCCCGGACAGGGCCCAGGGGAAAAACTGTTTTTT. It translates to CASSPGQGPGEKLFF.

This clone occurred a few times. This rearrangement joins TRBV7-8 to TRBJ2-7; 10 nucleotides match TRBD1. The CDR3 has 14 amino acids. V gave up 0 bases and J gave up 4 bases; unmatched junction bases: 0. CDR1 is SGHVS, CDR2 FQNEAQ, per germline. The CDR3 DNA reads as TGTGCCAGCAGCTTAGCGGACAGGGGGTACGAGCAGTACTTC. As protein: CASSLADRGYEQYF.

V gene TRBV19 combines with J gene TRBJ1-1, with no clear D. CDR1 and CDR2 (germline): LNHDA, SQIVND (reference sequence). Trimming left V 3 bases short and J 1 base short, with 9 bases between. The CDR3 totals 14 residues. The CDR3 loop is CASSMVRTNTEAFF. The CDR3 DNA sequence: TGTGCCAGTAGTATGGTACGGACGAACACTGAAGCTTTCTTT.